The 8 T cell receptor beta chains in this list originate from one sample, sequenced in a study of identical twins. Via MiXCR, TCRdb re-called the 5' RACE reads, giving one row per CDR3 protein. The table records 1.5 million to 2 million distinct CDR3 sequences, under 35% of them present only once. Material for sequencing was cord blood. The receptors originated from a newborn girl in good health.

The chain has TRBV20-1 and TRBJ1-6; D might be TRBD1 (5 bases). The CDR3 consists of 15 residues. Trimming removed 2 bases from V and 9 bases from J, with 17 bases in between. Germline V CDR1 and CDR2: DFQATT, SNEGSKA (reference sequence). CDR3 in amino acids: CSARPSGRDSSPLHF. For the CDR3, the DNA is TGCAGTGCTAGACCCTCGGGACGGGATAGTTCACCCCTCCACTTT.

This clonotype occurred a few times. V gene TRBV15 combines with J gene TRBJ1-5; possible D gene TRBD1, 6 bases. Germline V gives CDR1 LNHNV, CDR2 YYDKDF (reference sequence). CDR3 size: 15 residues. Trimming removed 0 bases at V and 6 bases at J, with 12 bases between. CDR3 nucleotides: TGTGCCACCAGCAGAGATCGGGGGGCAGGTCAGCCCCAGCATTTT. The encoded protein is CATSRDRGAGQPQHF. Complete variable domain (other parts from reference TRBV15 and TRBJ1-5): DAMVIQNPRYQVTQFGKPVTLSCSQTLNHNVMYWYQQKSSQAPKLLFHYYDKDFNNEADTPDNFQSRRPNTSFCFLDIRSPGLGDTAMYLCATSRDRGAGQPQHFGDGTRLSIL.

The gene calls are TRBV5-1 and TRBJ2-1; the D is unclear. The DNA end favors TRBJ2-7, so the J call may be wrong. CDR3 size: 21 residues. From germline, CDR1 is SGHRS and CDR2 YFSETQ. The CDR3, as DNA: TGCGCCAGCAGCTTGGCAGTAATGATATACGGCGAAATTAGCTCCTACAATGAGCAGTACTTC. Encoded protein: CASSLAVMIYGEISSYNEQYF.

This clonotype was seen more than once but under ten times. This chain links TRBV27 with TRBJ2-7, with 8 bases matching TRBD2. The closer fit of TRBJ2-5 to the DNA end suggests the J call may be wrong. The CDR3 covers 11 residues. The germline CDR1 and CDR2 sequences are MNHEY and SMNVEV (reference sequence). The CDR3 nucleotides read TGTGCCAGCGGACTAGCCGAGACCCAGTACTTC. Translated: CASGLAETQYF.

A few counts support this clonotype. The J gene is TRBJ1-6, the V gene TRBV9; a possible D gene is TRBD1 (5 bases). V was trimmed by 3 bases and J by 7 bases, leaving 17 bases between them. This CDR3 has 16 residues. Germline lookup yields CDR1 SGDLS and CDR2 YYNGEE. CDR3 nucleotide sequence: TGTGCCAGCAGCGCCCAACCAGGGTCACGAAATTCACCCCTCCACTTT. It encodes CASSAQPGSRNSPLHF. Full variable domain (remainder filled in from reference TRBV9 and TRBJ1-6): DSGVTQTPKHLITATGQRVTLRCSPRSGDLSVYWYQQSLDQGLQFLIQYYNGEERAKGNILERFSAQQFPDLHSELNLSSLELGDSALYFCASSAQPGSRNSPLHFGNGTRLTVT.

This clonotype appeared many times. This sequence joins TRBV20-1 and TRBJ2-7; the D is unclear. Germline V CDR1 and CDR2: DFQATT, SNEGSKA (reference sequence). The V gene lost 3 bases and the J gene lost 2 bases, with 8 bases spanning the gap. This CDR3 has 12 residues. For the CDR3, the DNA is TGCAGTGCTAGTACGGGTACCTACGAGCAGTACTTC. Residues: CSASTGTYEQYF.

Note on this clonotype: One end of the junction is discordant with germline, which a read error may explain. The J gene is TRBJ2-3, the V gene TRBV6-5; 12 bases agree with TRBD2. Germline lookup yields CDR1 MNHEY and CDR2 SVGAGI. There are 17 residues in the CDR3. CDR3 coding DNA: TGTGCCGGCAGTTCTAGCGGGAGGGCCTCGGGGACAGATACGCAGTATTTT. Translation gives CAGSSSGRASGTDTQYF.

This chain connects TRBV20-1 to TRBJ2-5, with D perhaps matching TRBD2 (5 bases). The ends were cut back, 0 bases at V and 4 bases at J, with 15 bases in the middle. The germline gives CDR1 DFQATT, CDR2 SNEGSKA (reference sequence). CDR3 length equals 15 residues. CDR3 DNA sequence: TGCAGTGCTAGAGATGCTAACGGGGTCCGAGAGACCCAGTACTTC. Amino acid sequence: CSARDANGVRETQYF.